The T cell receptor beta chain under discussion was sequenced for a study of cytomegalovirus exposure and HLA in healthy donors. Whole-study findings and limits: Immune exposure was documented only through CMV serostatus.

PCR amplification relied on 60 Vbeta primers (plus 13 Jbeta primers). TCRdb's table, derived via immunoSEQ multiplex PCR, lists solely in-frame clones and lacks some. The repertoire holds 130,000 or so clones, with 65% to 90% as singletons. With V trimmed by 5 bases and J by 8 bases, 6 bases remained unmatched. This CDR3 contains 13 residues. The germline V gene encodes CDR1 SGHDT and CDR2 YYEEEE. A remark on this clone: The antigen remains unidentified.

This chain links TRBV5-6 with TRBJ1-2, with TRBD1 identical over 10 bases. Material: PBMCs. This receptor was taken from a woman in her late teens or twenties in good health and CMV-seropositive. This CDR3 is CASSRQGAVGYTF. The CDR3 DNA follows: TGTGCCAGCAGTAGACAGGGGGCAGTCGGCTACACCTTC.